This T cell receptor (beta chain) was sequenced in a study of control samples from healthy donors and cancer patients. CDR1 and CDR2 from the germline V gene are SEHNR and FQNEAQ (reference sequence). Between the trimmed V and J ends, which lost 3 bases and 0 bases, there was a span of 9 bases. The CDR3 is 16 residues long. Libraries were prepared by immunoSEQ multiplex PCR; TCRdb keeps only in-frame clonotypes and omits some of them. Among tens of thousands of clones listed, just over 90% were seen once. The sequencing input was blood. This chain uses TRBV7-9 with TRBJ2-6; D is unclear. This TCR was recovered from a woman aged 18 to 35 in good health. The chain's CDR3 is CASSFPDGSGANVLTF. The DNA of the CDR3 is TGTGCCAGCAGCTTCCCTGACGGCTCTGGGGCCAACGTCCTGACTTTC.